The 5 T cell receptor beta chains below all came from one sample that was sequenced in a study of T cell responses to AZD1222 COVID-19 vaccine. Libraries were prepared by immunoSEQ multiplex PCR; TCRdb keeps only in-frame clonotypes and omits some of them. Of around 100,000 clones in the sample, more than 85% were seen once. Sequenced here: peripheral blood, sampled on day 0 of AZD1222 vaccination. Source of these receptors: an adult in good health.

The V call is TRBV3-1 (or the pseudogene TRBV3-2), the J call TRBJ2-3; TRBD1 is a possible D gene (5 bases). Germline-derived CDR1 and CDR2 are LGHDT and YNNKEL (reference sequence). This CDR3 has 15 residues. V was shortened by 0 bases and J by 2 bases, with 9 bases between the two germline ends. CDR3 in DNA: TGTGCCAGCAGCCAAGATCCAGGGAACACAGATACGCAGTATTTT. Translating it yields CASSQDPGNTDTQYF.

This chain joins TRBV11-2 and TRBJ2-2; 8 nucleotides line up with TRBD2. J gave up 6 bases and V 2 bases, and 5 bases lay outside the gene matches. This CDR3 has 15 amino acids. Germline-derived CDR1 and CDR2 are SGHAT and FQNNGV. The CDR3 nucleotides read TGTGCCAGCAGCTTAAGCGGGGGCCCCTCCGGGGAGCTGTTTTTT. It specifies CASSLSGGPSGELFF.

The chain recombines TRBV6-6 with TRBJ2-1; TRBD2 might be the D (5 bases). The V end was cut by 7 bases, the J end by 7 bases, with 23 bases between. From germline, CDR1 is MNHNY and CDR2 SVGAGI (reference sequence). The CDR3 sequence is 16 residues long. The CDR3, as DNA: TGTGCCAGCAATCGACGCCGGGCTATGGAGGTAAATGAGCAGTTCTTC. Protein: CASNRRRAMEVNEQFF.

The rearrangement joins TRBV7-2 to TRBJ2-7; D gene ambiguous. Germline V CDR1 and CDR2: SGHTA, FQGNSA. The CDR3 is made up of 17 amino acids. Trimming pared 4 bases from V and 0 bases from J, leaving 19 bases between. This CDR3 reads CASSSGRRAGSSYEQYF. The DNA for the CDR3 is TGTGCCAGCAGCTCTGGGCGTCGAGCAGGCTCCTCCTACGAGCAGTACTTC. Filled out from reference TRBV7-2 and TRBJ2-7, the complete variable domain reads GAGVSQSPSNKVTEKGKDVELRCDPISGHTALYWYRQSLGQGLEFLIYFQGNSAPDKSGLPSDRFSAERTGGSVSTLTIQRTQQEDSAVYLCASSSGRRAGSSYEQYFGPGTRLTVT.

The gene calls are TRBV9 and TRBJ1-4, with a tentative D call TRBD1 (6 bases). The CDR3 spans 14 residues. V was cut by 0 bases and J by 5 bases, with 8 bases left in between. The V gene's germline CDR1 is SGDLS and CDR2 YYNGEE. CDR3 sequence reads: CASSVVGGNEKLFF. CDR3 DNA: TGTGCCAGCAGCGTAGTAGGGGGGAATGAAAAACTGTTTTTT. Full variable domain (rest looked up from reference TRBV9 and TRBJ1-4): DSGVTQTPKHLITATGQRVTLRCSPRSGDLSVYWYQQSLDQGLQFLIQYYNGEERAKGNILERFSAQQFPDLHSELNLSSLELGDSALYFCASSVVGGNEKLFFGSGTQLSVL.